This paragraph reports one T cell receptor beta chain. The sample belongs to a study of patients and donors after allogeneic stem cell transplantation. TCRdb reprocessed the RT-PCR reads via MiXCR and lists one record per CDR3 protein. The sample contains about 7,600 distinct CDR3 sequences, under 14% of which appear only once. Germline V gene lookup returns CDR1 SGHTA and CDR2 FQGNSA. Trimming cost V 5 bases and J 3 bases, with 11 bases left between them. The CDR3 spans 14 residues. This TCR was recovered from a human donor who was either an allogeneic HSCT recipient or a stem cell or donor lymphocyte infusion donor (not recorded which). It is not recorded whose cells these are; they may come from a transplant donor. The J gene is TRBJ1-5, the V gene TRBV7-2; D unclear. The sample consisted of blood, either unsorted or a sorted T cell fraction (not recorded which). The CDR3, as DNA: TGTGCCAGCAGCGCAGTCGGGCCCAATCAGCCCCAGCATTTT. Its protein product is CASSAVGPNQPQHF.